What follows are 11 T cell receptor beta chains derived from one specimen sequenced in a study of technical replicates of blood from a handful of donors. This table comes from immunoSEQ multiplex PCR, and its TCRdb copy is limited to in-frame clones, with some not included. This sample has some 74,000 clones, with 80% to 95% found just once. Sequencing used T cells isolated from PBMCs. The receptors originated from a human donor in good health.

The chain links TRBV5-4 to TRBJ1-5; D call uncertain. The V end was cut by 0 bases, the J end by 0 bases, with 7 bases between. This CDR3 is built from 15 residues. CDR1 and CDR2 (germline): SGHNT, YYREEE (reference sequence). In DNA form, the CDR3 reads TGTGCCAGCAGCTTGGGCCGAGTTAGCAATCAGCCCCAGCATTTT. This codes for CASSLGRVSNQPQHF.

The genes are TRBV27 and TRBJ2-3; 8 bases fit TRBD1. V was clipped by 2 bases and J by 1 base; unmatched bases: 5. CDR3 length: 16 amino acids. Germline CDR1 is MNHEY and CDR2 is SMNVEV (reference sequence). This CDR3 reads CASSLIRGQGTDTQYF. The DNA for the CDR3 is TGTGCCAGCAGTTTAATCCGGGGACAGGGCACAGATACGCAGTATTTT.

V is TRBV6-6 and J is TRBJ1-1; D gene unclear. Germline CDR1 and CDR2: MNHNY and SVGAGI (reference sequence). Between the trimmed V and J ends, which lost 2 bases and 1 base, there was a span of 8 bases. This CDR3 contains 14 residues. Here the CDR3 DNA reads TGTGCCAGCAGTTACAGGTCAGGGAACACTGAAGCTTTCTTT. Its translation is CASSYRSGNTEAFF.

The CDR3 reads CASSQWDRDFEKLFF. CDR3 DNA sequence: TGTGCCAGCAGCCAATGGGACAGGGACTTTGAAAAACTGTTTTTT. This chain joins TRBV28 and TRBJ1-4; 9 nucleotides match TRBD1. The V segment lost 6 bases and the J segment 7 bases; nucleotides outside the gene matches: 9. The V gene's germline CDR1 is MDHEN and CDR2 SYDVKM. The CDR3 runs 15 residues.

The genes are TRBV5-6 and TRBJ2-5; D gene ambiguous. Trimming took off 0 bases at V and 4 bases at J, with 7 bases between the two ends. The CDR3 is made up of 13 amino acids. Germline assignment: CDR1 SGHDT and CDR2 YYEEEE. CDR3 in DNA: TGTGCCAGCAGCTTGGTAGACATAGAGACCCAGTACTTC. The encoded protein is CASSLVDIETQYF. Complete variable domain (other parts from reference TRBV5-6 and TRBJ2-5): DAGVTQSPTHLIKTRGQQVTLRCSPKSGHDTVSWYQQALGQGPQFIFQYYEEEERQRGNFPDRFSGHQFPNYSSELNVNALLLGDSALYLCASSLVDIETQYFGPGTRLLVL.

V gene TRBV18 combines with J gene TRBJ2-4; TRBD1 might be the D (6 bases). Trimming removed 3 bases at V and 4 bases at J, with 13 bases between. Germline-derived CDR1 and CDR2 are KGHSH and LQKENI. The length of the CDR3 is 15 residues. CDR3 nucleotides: TGTGCCAGCTCACCGGCAGGGGCGACTAAAAACATTCAGTACTTC. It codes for CASSPAGATKNIQYF.

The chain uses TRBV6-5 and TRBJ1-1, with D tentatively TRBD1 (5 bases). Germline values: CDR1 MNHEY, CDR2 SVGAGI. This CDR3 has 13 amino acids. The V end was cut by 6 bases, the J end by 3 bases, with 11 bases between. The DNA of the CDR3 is TGTGCCAGCAGAGGGGCGGGGTACACTGAAGCTTTCTTT. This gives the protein CASRGAGYTEAFF.

Here the CDR3 reads CASSFSREQLVNIQYF. In DNA, the CDR3 is TGTGCCAGCAGTTTCTCCCGAGAGCAACTAGTAAACATTCAGTACTTC. The chain couples TRBV28 to TRBJ2-4; tentative D call: TRBD2 (5 bases). CDR1 is MDHEN, CDR2 SYDVKM, per germline. Between the trimmed V and J ends, which lost 3 bases and 6 bases, there was a span of 18 bases. The CDR3 is made up of 16 amino acids. The complete variable domain, with remaining parts taken from reference TRBV28 and TRBJ2-4, reads DVKVTQSSRYLVKRTGEKVFLECVQDMDHENMFWYRQDPGLGLRLIYFSYDVKMKEKGDIPEGYSVSREKKERFSLILESASTNQTSMYLCASSFSREQLVNIQYFGAGTRLSVL.

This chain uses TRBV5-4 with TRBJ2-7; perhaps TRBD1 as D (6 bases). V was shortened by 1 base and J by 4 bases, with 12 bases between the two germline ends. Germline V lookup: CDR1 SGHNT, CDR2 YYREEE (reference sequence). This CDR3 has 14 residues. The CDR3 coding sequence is TGTGCCAGCAGCTTGAAGAACAGGGCATACGAGCAGTACTTC. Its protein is CASSLKNRAYEQYF.

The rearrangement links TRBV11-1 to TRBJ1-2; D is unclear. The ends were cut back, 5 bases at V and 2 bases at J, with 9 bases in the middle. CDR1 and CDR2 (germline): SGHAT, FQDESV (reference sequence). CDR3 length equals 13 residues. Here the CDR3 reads CASSPRANYGYTF. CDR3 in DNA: TGTGCCAGCAGCCCACGAGCCAACTATGGCTACACCTTC.

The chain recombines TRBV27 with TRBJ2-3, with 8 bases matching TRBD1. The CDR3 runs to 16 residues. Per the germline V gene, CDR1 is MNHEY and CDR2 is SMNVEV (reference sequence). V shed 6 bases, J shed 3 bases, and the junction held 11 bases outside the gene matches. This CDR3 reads CASSLTYWTGTDTQYF. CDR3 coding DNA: TGTGCCAGCAGCCTCACGTACTGGACAGGGACAGATACGCAGTATTTT.